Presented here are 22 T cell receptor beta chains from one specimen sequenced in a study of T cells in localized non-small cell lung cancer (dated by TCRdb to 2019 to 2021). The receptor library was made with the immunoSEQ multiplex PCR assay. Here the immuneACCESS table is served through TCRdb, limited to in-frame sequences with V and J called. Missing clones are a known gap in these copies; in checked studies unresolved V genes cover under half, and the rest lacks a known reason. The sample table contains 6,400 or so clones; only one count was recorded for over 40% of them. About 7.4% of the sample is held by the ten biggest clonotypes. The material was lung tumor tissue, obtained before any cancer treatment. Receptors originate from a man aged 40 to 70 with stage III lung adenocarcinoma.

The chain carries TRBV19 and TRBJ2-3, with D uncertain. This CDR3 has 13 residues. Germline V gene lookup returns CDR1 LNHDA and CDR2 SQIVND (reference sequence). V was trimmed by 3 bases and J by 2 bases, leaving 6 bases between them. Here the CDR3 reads CASSMAYTDTQYF. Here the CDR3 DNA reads TGTGCCAGTAGTATGGCCTACACAGATACGCAGTATTTT.

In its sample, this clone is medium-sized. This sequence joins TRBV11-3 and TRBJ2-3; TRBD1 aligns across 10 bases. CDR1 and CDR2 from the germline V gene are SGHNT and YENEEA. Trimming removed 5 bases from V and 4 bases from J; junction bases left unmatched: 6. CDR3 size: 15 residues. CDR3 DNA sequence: TGTGCCAGCAGCAGCATGGGACAGGGGTCAGATACGCAGTATTTT. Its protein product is CASSSMGQGSDTQYF.

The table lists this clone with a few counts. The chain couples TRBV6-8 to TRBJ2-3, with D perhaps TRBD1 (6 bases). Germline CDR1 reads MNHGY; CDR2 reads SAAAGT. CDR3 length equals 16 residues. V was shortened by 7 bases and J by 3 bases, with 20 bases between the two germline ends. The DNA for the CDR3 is TGTGCCAGCACTCCTAGGGGGATCGGTGGGACAGATACGCAGTATTTT. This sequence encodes CASTPRGIGGTDTQYF.

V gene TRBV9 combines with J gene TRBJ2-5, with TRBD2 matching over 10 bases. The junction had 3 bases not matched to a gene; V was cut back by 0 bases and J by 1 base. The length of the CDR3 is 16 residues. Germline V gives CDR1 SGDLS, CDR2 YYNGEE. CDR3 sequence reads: CASSVGSGGVQETQYF. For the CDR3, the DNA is TGTGCCAGCAGCGTAGGAAGCGGGGGGGTCCAAGAGACCCAGTACTTC.

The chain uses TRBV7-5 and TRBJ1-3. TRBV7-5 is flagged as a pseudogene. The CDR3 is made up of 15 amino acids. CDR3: CASSLGPDSGNTIYF. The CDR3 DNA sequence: TGTGCCAGCAGCTTGGGTCCGGACTCTGGAAACACCATATATTTT.

The CDR3 nucleotides are TGTGCCGCCGGTGCGGCGAGTGGCCCGTTCGGGGAGCTGTTTTTT. This codes for CAAGAASGPFGELFF. V gene TRBV19 combines with J gene TRBJ2-2, with unresolved D. This CDR3 comprises 15 residues. The V and J ends lost 11 bases and 7 bases respectively, with 23 bases between them. Germline assignment: CDR1 LNHDA and CDR2 SQIVND (reference sequence).

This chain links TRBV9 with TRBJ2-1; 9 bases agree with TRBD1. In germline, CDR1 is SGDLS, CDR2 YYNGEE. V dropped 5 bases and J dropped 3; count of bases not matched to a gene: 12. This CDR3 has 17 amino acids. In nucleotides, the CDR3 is TGTGCCAGCAGTGAGGGGACAGGGAAGGCCTTCTACAATGAGCAGTTCTTC. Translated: CASSEGTGKAFYNEQFF.

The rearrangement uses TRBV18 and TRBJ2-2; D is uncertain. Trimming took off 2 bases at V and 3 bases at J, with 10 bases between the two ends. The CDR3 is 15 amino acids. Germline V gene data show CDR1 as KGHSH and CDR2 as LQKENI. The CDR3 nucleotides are TGTGCCAGCTCACCAAGAGTGGCCGACACCGGGGAGCTGTTTTTT. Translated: CASSPRVADTGELFF.

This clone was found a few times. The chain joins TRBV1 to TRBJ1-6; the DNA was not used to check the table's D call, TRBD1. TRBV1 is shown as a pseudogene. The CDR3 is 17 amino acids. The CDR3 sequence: CASSQTDRGLLGAPLHF. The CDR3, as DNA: TGCGCCAGCAGCCAAACCGACAGGGGGCTTTTAGGAGCACCCCTCCAYTTT.

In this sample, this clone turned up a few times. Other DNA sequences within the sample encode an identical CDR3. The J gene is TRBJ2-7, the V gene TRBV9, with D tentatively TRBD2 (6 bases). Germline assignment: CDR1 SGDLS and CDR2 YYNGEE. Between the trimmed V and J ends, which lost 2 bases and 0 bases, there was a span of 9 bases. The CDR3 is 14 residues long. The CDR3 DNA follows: TGTGCCAGCAGCGTCGGCGGGGACTCCTACGAGCAGTACTTC. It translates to CASSVGGDSYEQYF.

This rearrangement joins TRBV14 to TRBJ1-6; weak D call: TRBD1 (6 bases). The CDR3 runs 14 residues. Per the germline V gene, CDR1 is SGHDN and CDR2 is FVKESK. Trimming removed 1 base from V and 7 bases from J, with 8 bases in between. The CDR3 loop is CASSQGTANSPLHF. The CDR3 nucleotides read TGTGCCAGCAGCCAAGGGACAGCAAATTCACCCCTCCACTTT.

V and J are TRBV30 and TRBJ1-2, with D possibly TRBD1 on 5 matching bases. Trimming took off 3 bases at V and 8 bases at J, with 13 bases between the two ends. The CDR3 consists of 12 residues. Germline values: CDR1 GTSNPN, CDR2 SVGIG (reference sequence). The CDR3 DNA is TGTGCCTGGAGATCCAGGGCGAGGGGCTACACCTTC. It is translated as CAWRSRARGYTF.

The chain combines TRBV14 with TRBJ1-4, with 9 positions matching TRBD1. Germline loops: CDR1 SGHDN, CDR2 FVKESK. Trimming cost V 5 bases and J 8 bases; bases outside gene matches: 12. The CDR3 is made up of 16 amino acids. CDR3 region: CASSFYGTGRYEKLFF. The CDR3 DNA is TGTGCCAGCAGCTTTTATGGGACAGGGCGATACGAAAAACTGTTTTTT.

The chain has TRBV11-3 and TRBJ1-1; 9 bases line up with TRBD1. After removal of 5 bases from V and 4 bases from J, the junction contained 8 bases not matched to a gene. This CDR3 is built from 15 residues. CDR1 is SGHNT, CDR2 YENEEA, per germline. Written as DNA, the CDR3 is TGTGCCAGCAGCCCGGGACAGGGCGCGGTCACTGAAGCTTTCTTT. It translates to CASSPGQGAVTEAFF. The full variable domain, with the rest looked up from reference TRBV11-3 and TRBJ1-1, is EAGVVQSPRYKIIEKKQPVAFWCNPISGHNTLYWYLQNLGQGPELLIRYENEEAVDDSQLPKDRFSAERLKGVDSTLKIQPAELGDSAVYLCASSPGQGAVTEAFFGQGTRLTVV.

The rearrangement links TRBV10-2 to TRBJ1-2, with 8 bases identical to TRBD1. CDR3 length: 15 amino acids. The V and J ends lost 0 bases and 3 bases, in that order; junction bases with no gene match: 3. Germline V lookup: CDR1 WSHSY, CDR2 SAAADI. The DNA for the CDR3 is TGCGCCAGCAGTGAGTCTGGGACAGGTTACTATGGCTACACCTTC. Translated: CASSESGTGYYGYTF.

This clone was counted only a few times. The CDR3 spells CASRGRAQNSPLHF. CDR3 nucleotides: TGTGCCAGCAGGGGGAGGGCACAGAATTCACCCCTCCACTTT. The rearrangement joins TRBV11-3 to TRBJ1-6; D uncertain. V lost 6 bases to trimming and J lost 7 bases, with 13 bases between them. The germline gives CDR1 SGHNT, CDR2 YENEEA. This CDR3 comprises 14 residues. Full variable domain (outside the CDR3, taken from reference TRBV11-3 and TRBJ1-6): EAGVVQSPRYKIIEKKQPVAFWCNPISGHNTLYWYLQNLGQGPELLIRYENEEAVDDSQLPKDRFSAERLKGVDSTLKIQPAELGDSAVYLCASRGRAQNSPLHFGNGTRLTVT.

The CDR3 DNA is TGTGCCAGCAGCCATACAGGGGGCGGAATTGAAGCTTTCTTT. Protein sequence: CASSHTGGGIEAFF. The genes are TRBV16 and TRBJ1-1; 9 bases match TRBD1. The V and J ends lost 3 bases and 7 bases, in that order; junction bases with no gene match: 6. Looked up from germline, CDR1 is KGHSY and CDR2 is FQNENV. The CDR3 covers 14 residues.

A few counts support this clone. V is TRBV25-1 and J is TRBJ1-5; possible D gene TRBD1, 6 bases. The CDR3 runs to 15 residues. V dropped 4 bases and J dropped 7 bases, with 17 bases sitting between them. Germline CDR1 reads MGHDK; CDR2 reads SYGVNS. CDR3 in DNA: TGTGCCAGCAGTGGCCCCGGGACAAATAGGCAGCCCCAGCATTTT. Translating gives CASSGPGTNRQPQHF.

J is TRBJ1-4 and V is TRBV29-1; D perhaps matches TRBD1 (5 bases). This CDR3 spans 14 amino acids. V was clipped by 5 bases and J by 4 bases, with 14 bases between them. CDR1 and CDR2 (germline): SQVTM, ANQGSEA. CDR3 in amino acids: CSVPDRRNNEKLFF. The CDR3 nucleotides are TGCAGCGTTCCCGACAGAAGAAATAATGAAAAACTGTTTTTT.

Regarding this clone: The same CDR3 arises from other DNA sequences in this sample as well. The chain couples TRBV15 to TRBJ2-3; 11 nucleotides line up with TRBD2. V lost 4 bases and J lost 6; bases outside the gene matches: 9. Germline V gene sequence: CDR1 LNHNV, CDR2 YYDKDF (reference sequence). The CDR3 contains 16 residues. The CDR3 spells CATSKPLAGGGDTQYF. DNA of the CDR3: TGTGCCACCAGCAAGCCTTTAGCGGGAGGGGGTGATACGCAGTATTTT.

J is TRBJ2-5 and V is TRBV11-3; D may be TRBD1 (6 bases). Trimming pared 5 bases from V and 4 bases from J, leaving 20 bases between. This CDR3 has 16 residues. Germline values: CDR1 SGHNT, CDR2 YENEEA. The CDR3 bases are TGTGCCAGCAGCCACGGGCAGGGTAAAGGGGGAGAGACCCAGTACTTC. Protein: CASSHGQGKGGETQYF.

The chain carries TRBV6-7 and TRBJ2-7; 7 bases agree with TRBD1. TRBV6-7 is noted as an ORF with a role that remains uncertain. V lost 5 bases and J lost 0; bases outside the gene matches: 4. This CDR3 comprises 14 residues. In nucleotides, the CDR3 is TGTGCCAGCAGTAACCGGGACAGCTCCTACGAGCAGTACTTC. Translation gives CASSNRDSSYEQYF.